This T cell receptor (beta chain) appears in the sequencing data of a study of T cells in Graves' hyperthyroidism and ophthalmopathy (dated by TCRdb to between 2019 and 2020). Broadly, across the study: Peripheral blood samples were taken at initial diagnosis, before any treatment was given. To identify TCR V-J signatures that set the groups apart, the researchers used a discovery cohort of about a hundred patients, made up of some 41 with Graves' ophthalmopathy and approximately 57 with stable Graves' hyperthyroidism. Prospective prediction of ophthalmopathy was tested in an independent validation cohort consisting of under 20 hyperthyroidism patients and over 15 patients who later progressed to ophthalmopathy. For training and testing, the 100 or so patients in the discovery cohort were randomly divided in a 7:3 ratio. Thyroid tissue and blood T-cell repertoires from over 5 Graves' hyperthyroidism patients were also compared in the study. Once sampling was done, hyperthyroidism patients were given methimazole at a starting dose of 30 mg daily, whereas ophthalmopathy patients were given high-dose intravenous methylprednisolone. TCR Vbeta CDR3 sequencing of 130 to 150 peripheral blood samples (more than 40 ophthalmopathy, about 80 hyperthyroidism and roughly 17 progressor patients) is reported in the paper. The paper as a whole reports these results and caveats: Sample size was not statistically predetermined, and investigators were not blinded to group allocation. A model built on a 13 V-J signature distinguished ophthalmopathy from stable hyperthyroidism, reaching around 90% sensitivity and about 81% specificity in cross-validation and 80%/75% in testing. Blood samples also contained most of the expanded thyroid clonotypes (frequency above 0.001), which suggests that blood repertoires may reflect thyroid immune responses. In validation, progression to ophthalmopathy was predicted by the model with around 70% sensitivity and 72.22% specificity, a median of approximately 6.5 months before onset.

This clonotype was recorded many times. It lacks a known antigen. No clone much larger than this one lies a single base away; base qualities are absent. Hyperthyroidism patients were aged 18 to 65 years and newly diagnosed, with disease duration of less than 2 months. Any patient with an uncontrolled infection, another autoimmune disease, pregnancy or lactation was excluded. Clinical symptoms, serum thyroxine and TRAb, thyroid ultrasound, and orbital computed tomography formed the basis for the diagnoses. For progressor patients, blood was drawn at the first diagnosis of hyperthyroidism, before any ophthalmopathy symptoms had appeared. PBMCs were separated from over 9 ml of fresh peripheral blood using Ficoll-Paque density gradient centrifugation. Progressor patients were initially diagnosed with Graves' hyperthyroidism and developed ophthalmopathy during follow-up. Total RNA was extracted using Trizol reagent, and RNA quality was assessed on an Agilent 2100 Bioanalyzer.

TCR beta CDR3 regions were amplified from RNA transcripts. The first round of RT-PCR for the TCR CDR3 was performed with the HTBI primer set and the Qiagen OneStep RT-PCR kit. Libraries were constructed in a second round of multiplex PCR, after which size selection and purification were performed. The libraries were sequenced on an Illumina HiSeq2000 using paired-end 100 bp reads. As for the authors' bioinformatics: Raw data were processed with SOAPnuke, discarding reads with adapters, uncalled bases, mean Phred below 15, or no exact constant-primer or identifier match. COPE v1.2.5 was used to merge high-quality paired reads, and clonotypes were defined as unique nucleotide sequences. Clonotypes were aligned to IMGT TRBV, TRBD and TRBJ reference segments using MiTCR v1.1. Only V-J combinations with frequency above 0.0001, covering 99% to 99.2% of repertoires, were analysed. The TCS score was defined as F50 (clonal expansion) divided by E x V (chaos), with BLOSUM62-based TCRdist calculated between CDR3 peptides within each V-J. Welch's t-statistics and random forest reduced approximately 520 V-J features to 13, which were used in a naive Bayes classifier (R e1071). The public reads were reanalyzed by TCRdb: fastp trimming at Q25, MiXCR alignment, in-frame beta chains only. Here each entry gathers all rows of one CDR3 protein and keeps the most common genes and DNA. TCRdb's processing, not the study's, gives the V and J calls here. This sample is represented by some 370,000 distinct CDR3 sequences; about a sixth of them were singletons. Jointly, the top ten make up approximately 33% of the sample.

V trim: 3 bases; J trim: 2 bases; unmatched bases: 14. Per the germline V gene, KGHSH is the CDR1 and LQKENI is the CDR2. The CDR3 has 18 amino acids, counting the end cysteine and phenylalanine. Only the CDR3 part of the read is kept: 54 bases, read in frame from the first base. Rearrangement joined TRBV18 to TRBJ2-7; TRBD1 lines up with 9 middle nucleotides. The source material was blood. The source is a woman aged 25 to 39 with Graves' hyperthyroidism that later progressed to Graves' ophthalmopathy. In nucleotides, the sequence is TGTGCCAGCTCACCCAACCCTGGACGACAGGGGGAAACCTACGAGCAGTACTTC. This encodes CASSPNPGRQGETYEQYF.